Below, 29 T cell receptor beta chains from the same sample are listed, as sequenced in a study of T cell changes during pregnancy in multiple sclerosis. The protocol was immunoSEQ multiplex PCR, while the TCRdb copy is restricted to in-frame clones and leaves out a portion. The data hold about 44,000 clones, with more than 75% observed a single time. The sample was CD8+ T cells from peripheral blood mononuclear cells, taken after pregnancy. The receptors shown here come from a female donor in good health, enrolled as a control in a pregnancy study.

The chain recombines TRBV27 with TRBJ2-7; tentative D call: TRBD2 (6 bases). V lost 5 bases and J lost 0, with 8 bases in between. Germline loops: CDR1 MNHEY, CDR2 SMNVEV (reference sequence). The CDR3 length is 13 residues. CDR3 nucleotides: TGTGCCAGCAGTACCGGGAGCTCCTACGAGCAGTACTTC. Its translation: CASSTGSSYEQYF.

In this sample, this clone turned up a few times. V and J are TRBV7-2 and TRBJ1-2, with D possibly TRBD1 on 5 matching bases. Trimming removed 5 bases from V and 8 bases from J, with 18 bases in between. CDR1 and CDR2 (germline): SGHTA, FQGNSA. The CDR3 has 14 amino acids. CDR3 nucleotide sequence: TGTGCCAGCAGCCGACGGGGAGGGGTGGAAGGCTACACCTTC. Protein product: CASSRRGGVEGYTF.

V is TRBV5-6 and J is TRBJ2-5, with 8 bases lining up with TRBD2. V shed 5 bases, J shed 3 bases, and the junction held 6 bases outside the gene matches. Germline assignment: CDR1 SGHDT and CDR2 YYEEEE. This CDR3 spans 14 amino acids. The CDR3 region is CASRERGLKETQYF. CDR3 coding DNA: TGTGCCAGCAGGGAGCGGGGGCTAAAAGAGACCCAGTACTTC.

V usage is TRBV7-9 and J usage is TRBJ1-1; no reliable D call. Deletions cut 4 bases from V and 5 bases from J, with 8 bases between. Germline V gene sequence: CDR1 SEHNR, CDR2 FQNEAQ (reference sequence). CDR3 length: 12 amino acids. DNA for the CDR3: TGTGCCAGCAGCTACAAAGTGACTGAAGCTTTCTTT. Translation: CASSYKVTEAFF. The full variable domain, its missing parts supplied by reference TRBV7-9 and TRBJ1-1, is DTGVSQNPRHKITKRGQNVTFRCDPISEHNRLYWYRQTLGQGPEFLTYFQNEAQLEKSRLLSDRFSAERPKGSFSTLEIQRTEQGDSAMYLCASSYKVTEAFFGQGTRLTVV.

This sequence joins TRBV10-3 and TRBJ2-1; 12 bases fit TRBD2. The CDR3 totals 17 residues. The junction had 12 bases not matched to a gene; V was cut back by 3 bases and J by 9 bases. Looked up from germline, CDR1 is ENHRY and CDR2 is SYGVKD. DNA for the CDR3: TGTGCCATCAGTGAAGAATGGACTAGCGGGGAGTACGGTGAGCAGTTCTTC. Translated: CAISEEWTSGEYGEQFF.

This chain connects TRBV21-1 to TRBJ1-5. TRBV21-1 is annotated as a pseudogene. This CDR3 is 13 amino acids long. As DNA, the CDR3 is TGTGCCAGCAGATCGTCGGTTCATCAGCCCCAGCATTTT. Encoded protein: CASRSSVHQPQHF.

The chain links TRBV4-1 to TRBJ2-7, with 8 bases identical to TRBD1. CDR1 and CDR2 (germline): MGHRA, YSYEKL. V shed 1 base, J shed 4 bases, and the junction held 6 bases outside the gene matches. The CDR3 extends over 15 amino acids. CDR3 nucleotide sequence: TGCGCCAGCAGCCAAGGAACTGGGACAGGATACGAGCAGTACTTC. Its translation is CASSQGTGTGYEQYF.

This chain uses TRBV18 with TRBJ1-6; unclear D gene. This CDR3 contains 15 residues. CDR1 and CDR2 (germline): KGHSH, LQKENI. Trimming removed 3 bases from V and 3 bases from J, with 9 bases in between. CDR3 sequence (DNA): TGTGCCAGCTCACCTGGAGGAGTCTATAATTCACCCCTCCACTTT. Translating it yields CASSPGGVYNSPLHF.

The genes are TRBV19 and TRBJ2-7; 11 bases align to TRBD2. Germline trimming cut 5 bases from V and 4 bases from J; bases unmatched to any gene: 13. Germline V lookup: CDR1 LNHDA, CDR2 SQIVND (reference sequence). There are 17 residues in the CDR3. CDR3 DNA: TGTGCCAGTAGTTTGTACATAACCCTAGCGGGGGGTTACGAGCAGTACTTC. Residues: CASSLYITLAGGYEQYF.

This sequence joins TRBV7-9 and TRBJ2-7, with D perhaps matching TRBD1 (6 bases). Germline loops: CDR1 SEHNR, CDR2 FQNEAQ (reference sequence). This CDR3 comprises 18 residues. V lost 5 bases to trimming and J lost 0 bases, with 23 bases between them. The CDR3 DNA is TGTGCCAGCAGCCATCATAAGAAGGGGGACCTAAGCTCCTACGAGCAGTACTTC. Amino acids: CASSHHKKGDLSSYEQYF.

The J gene is TRBJ1-4, the V gene TRBV7-3, with unresolved D. V shed 10 bases and J shed 0 bases, with 15 bases lying between them. Germline loops: CDR1 SGHTA, CDR2 FQGTGA. The CDR3 extends over 15 amino acids. In DNA, the CDR3 is TGTGCCACGCGCCGAGGCGCGGCAACTAATGAAAAACTGTTTTTT. Amino acid sequence: CATRRGAATNEKLFF. Filled out from reference TRBV7-3 and TRBJ1-4, the complete variable domain reads GAGVSQTPSNKVTEKGKYVELRCDPISGHTALYWYRQSLGQGPEFLIYFQGTGAADDSGLPNDRFFAVRPEGSVSTLKIQRTERGDSAVYLCATRRGAATNEKLFFGSGTQLSVL.

CDR3 sequence: CASSLRGGLDEAFF. CDR3 nucleotide sequence: TGTGCCAGCAGCTTAAGGGGGGGCTTGGATGAAGCTTTCTTT. The genes are TRBV11-1 and TRBJ1-1; TRBD1 might be the D (6 bases). The CDR3 runs 14 residues. Germline V CDR1 and CDR2: SGHAT, FQDESV (reference sequence). V was clipped by 2 bases and J by 7 bases, with 14 bases between them.

This clone was seen just once. V usage is TRBV7-9 and J usage is TRBJ1-2; D not certain. From germline, CDR1 is SEHNR and CDR2 FQNEAQ (reference sequence). V gave up 8 bases and J gave up 4 bases, with 14 bases separating them. The CDR3 sequence is 13 residues long. The CDR3 DNA follows: TGTGCCAGCCTTGCCTTTGGGAGCTATGGCTACACCTTC. This gives the protein CASLAFGSYGYTF. Supplemented by reference TRBV7-9 and TRBJ1-2, the full variable domain reads DTGVSQNPRHKITKRGQNVTFRCDPISEHNRLYWYRQTLGQGPEFLTYFQNEAQLEKSRLLSDRFSAERPKGSFSTLEIQRTEQGDSAMYLCASLAFGSYGYTFGSGTRLTVV.

This chain links TRBV9 with TRBJ2-2; 8 nucleotides line up with TRBD1. The junction had 2 bases not matched to a gene; V was cut back by 0 bases and J by 7 bases. This CDR3 contains 14 residues. Germline assignment: CDR1 SGDLS and CDR2 YYNGEE. In nucleotides, the CDR3 is TGTGCCAGCAGCGTAGACAGGGGGGTCGGGGAGCTGTTTTTT. This sequence encodes CASSVDRGVGELFF.

The chain employs TRBV5-5 and TRBJ1-5; TRBD1 aligns across 8 bases. This CDR3 is 16 amino acids long. V dropped 2 bases and J dropped 2; count of bases not matched to a gene: 6. CDR1 and CDR2 (germline): SGHKS, YYEKEE (reference sequence). The CDR3 sequence: CASSFGDRGRNQPQHF. The CDR3, as DNA: TGTGCCAGCAGCTTTGGTGACAGGGGCCGCAATCAGCCCCAGCATTTT.

The rearrangement uses TRBV4-3 and TRBJ2-5; a possible D gene is TRBD2 (6 bases). The CDR3 loop spans 15 amino acids. Trimming cost V 2 bases and J 5 bases, with 15 bases left between them. Germline V gene data show CDR1 as LGHNA and CDR2 as YSLEER. This CDR3 is CASSQSGGFRETQYF. The CDR3 DNA sequence: TGCGCCAGCAGCCAATCCGGGGGATTCAGGGAGACCCAGTACTTC.

The chain combines TRBV4-3 with TRBJ2-3; possibly TRBD2 for D (6 bases). The ends were cut back, 1 base at V and 3 bases at J, with 11 bases in the middle. CDR3 length: 15 amino acids. CDR1 and CDR2 from the germline V gene are LGHNA and YSLEER. CDR3 sequence (DNA): TGCGCCAGCAGCCAAGGATATGGGAGGACAGATACGCAGTATTTT. This sequence encodes CASSQGYGRTDTQYF.

The genes are TRBV13 and TRBJ2-6; D may be TRBD1 (5 bases). Trimming stripped 5 bases from V and 2 bases from J, with 16 bases between. The CDR3 extends over 17 amino acids. Looked up from germline, CDR1 is PRHDT and CDR2 is FYEKMQ (reference sequence). The CDR3 DNA sequence: TGTGCCAGCAGCATTTATCAGGGTACCGCTGGGGCCAACGTCCTGACTTTC. Translation: CASSIYQGTAGANVLTF.

The chain links TRBV7-9 to TRBJ2-3; 9 bases align to TRBD2. This CDR3 region has 16 residues. Per the germline V gene, CDR1 is SEHNR and CDR2 is FQNEAQ (reference sequence). The V and J ends lost 2 bases and 2 bases, in that order; junction bases with no gene match: 5. This chain's CDR3 is CASSLSAGGNTDTQYF. DNA for the CDR3: TGTGCCAGCAGCTTATCAGCGGGGGGTAACACAGATACGCAGTATTTT.

This sequence joins TRBV4-1 and TRBJ1-2, with 7 bases that match TRBD1. Trimming at V came to 0 bases and at J to 6 bases, leaving 7 bases not matched to a gene. This CDR3 spans 15 amino acids. Germline V gene sequence: CDR1 MGHRA, CDR2 YSYEKL. The CDR3 loop reads CASSQDFRGGNGYTF. The CDR3 nucleotides read TGCGCCAGCAGCCAAGATTTTAGAGGGGGCAATGGCTACACCTTC.

The chain joins TRBV7-9 to TRBJ1-1; perhaps TRBD1 as D (5 bases). The CDR3 runs 12 residues. V shed 6 bases and J shed 0 bases, with 5 bases lying between them. Per germline, CDR1 SEHNR and CDR2 FQNEAQ (reference sequence). Here the CDR3 reads CASRDMNTEAFF. The CDR3, as DNA: TGTGCCAGCAGGGACATGAACACTGAAGCTTTCTTT.

The rearrangement links TRBV13 to TRBJ1-3; TRBD1 might be the D (6 bases). The CDR3 consists of 14 residues. With 5 bases removed from V and 3 bases from J, the gap between germline ends came to 11 bases. Germline-derived CDR1 and CDR2 are PRHDT and FYEKMQ (reference sequence). CDR3 DNA sequence: TGTGCCAGCAGCGTGCGGACAGTTGGAAACACCATATATTTT. It specifies CASSVRTVGNTIYF.

This chain uses TRBV7-8 with TRBJ1-1; D is uncertain. V was pared by 6 bases and J by 6 bases, with 11 bases between. This CDR3 has 12 residues. In germline, CDR1 is SGHVS, CDR2 FQNEAQ. DNA of the CDR3: TGTGCCAGCAGTCTAAACGAGGCTGAAGCTTTCTTT. Translating it yields CASSLNEAEAFF.

V gene TRBV4-1 combines with J gene TRBJ1-2; TRBD1 matches at 7 bases. The CDR3 runs 13 residues. Germline trimming cut 3 bases from V and 6 bases from J; bases unmatched to any gene: 4. The germline CDR1 and CDR2 sequences are MGHRA and YSYEKL. The CDR3, as DNA: TGCGCCAGCAGCCAGCCGACAGGGAATGGCTACACCTTC. It specifies CASSQPTGNGYTF.

The rearrangement uses TRBV29-1 and TRBJ1-4, with D maybe TRBD1 (5 bases). Looked up from germline, CDR1 is SQVTM and CDR2 is ANQGSEA. The length of the CDR3 is 11 residues. V was clipped by 5 bases and J by 14 bases, with 15 bases between them. The chain's CDR3 is CSVLVGRGLFF. In DNA form, the CDR3 reads TGCAGCGTTTTGGTTGGGAGGGGTCTGTTTTTT.

This clone came up once. The chain employs TRBV14 and TRBJ1-2; D may be TRBD1 (6 bases). The germline gives CDR1 SGHDN, CDR2 FVKESK. The CDR3 sequence is 13 residues long. V was cut by 0 bases and J by 5 bases, with 7 bases left in between. CDR3 DNA: TGTGCCAGCAGCCAAGAGGACAGATATGGCTACACCTTC. This encodes CASSQEDRYGYTF.

V gene TRBV7-6 combines with J gene TRBJ1-4; tentatively, D is TRBD1 (6 bases). Germline V gene sequence: CDR1 SGHVS, CDR2 FNYEAQ. V was clipped by 1 base and J by 6 bases, with 9 bases between them. CDR3 length: 14 residues. CDR3 sequence (DNA): TGTGCCAGCAGCTTAGAACAGGGCTATGAAAAACTGTTTTTT. Translating it yields CASSLEQGYEKLFF. Combining the CDR3 with reference TRBV7-6 and TRBJ1-4 gives the whole variable domain GAGVSQSPRYKVTKRGQDVALRCDPISGHVSLYWYRQALGQGPEFLTYFNYEAQQDKSGLPNDRFSAERPEGSISTLTIQRTEQRDSAMYRCASSLEQGYEKLFFGSGTQLSVL.

The CDR3 reads CASSIGSAYEQYF. CDR3 DNA: TGTGCCAGTAGTATCGGGTCAGCCTACGAGCAGTACTTC. The chain is built from TRBV19 and TRBJ2-7, with D uncertain. V lost 3 bases to trimming and J lost 2 bases, with 8 bases between them. The CDR3 length is 13 residues. In germline, CDR1 is LNHDA, CDR2 SQIVND (reference sequence).

The chain uses TRBV4-2 and TRBJ2-1; 10 bases agree with TRBD1. This CDR3 has 14 residues. Germline V CDR1 and CDR2: LGHNA, YNFKEQ. The junction had 5 bases not matched to a gene; V was cut back by 4 bases and J by 8 bases. CDR3: CASSPTGGRDEQFF. As DNA, the CDR3 is TGTGCCAGCAGCCCGACAGGGGGCCGGGATGAGCAGTTCTTC.